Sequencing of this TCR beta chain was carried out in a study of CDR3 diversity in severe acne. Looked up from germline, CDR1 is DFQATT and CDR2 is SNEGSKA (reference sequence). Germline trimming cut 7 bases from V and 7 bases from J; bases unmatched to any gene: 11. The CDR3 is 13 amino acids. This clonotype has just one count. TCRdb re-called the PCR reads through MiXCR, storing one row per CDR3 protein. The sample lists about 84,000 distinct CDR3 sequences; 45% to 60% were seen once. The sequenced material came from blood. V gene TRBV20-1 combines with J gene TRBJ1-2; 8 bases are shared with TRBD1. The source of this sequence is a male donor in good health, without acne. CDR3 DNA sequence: TGCAGTGTGGCACTCGGACAGGGAGGTGGCTACACCTTC. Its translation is CSVALGQGGGYTF.